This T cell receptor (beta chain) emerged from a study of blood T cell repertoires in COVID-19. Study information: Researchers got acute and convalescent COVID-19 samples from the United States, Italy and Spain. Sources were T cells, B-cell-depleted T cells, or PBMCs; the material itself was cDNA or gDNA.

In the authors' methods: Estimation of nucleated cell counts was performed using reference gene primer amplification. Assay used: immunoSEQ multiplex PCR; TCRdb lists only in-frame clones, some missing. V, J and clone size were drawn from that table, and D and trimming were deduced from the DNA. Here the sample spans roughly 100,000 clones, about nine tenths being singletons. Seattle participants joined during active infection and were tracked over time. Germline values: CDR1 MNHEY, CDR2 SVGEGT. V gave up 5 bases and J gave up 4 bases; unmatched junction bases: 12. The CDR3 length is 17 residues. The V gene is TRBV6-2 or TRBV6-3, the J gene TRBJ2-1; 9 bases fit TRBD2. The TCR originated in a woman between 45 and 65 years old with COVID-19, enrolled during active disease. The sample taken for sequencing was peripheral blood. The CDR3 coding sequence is TGTGCCAGCAGTACAAACCGAGGGCGGGGGGGATACAATGAGCAGTTCTTC. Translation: CASSTNRGRGGYNEQFF.